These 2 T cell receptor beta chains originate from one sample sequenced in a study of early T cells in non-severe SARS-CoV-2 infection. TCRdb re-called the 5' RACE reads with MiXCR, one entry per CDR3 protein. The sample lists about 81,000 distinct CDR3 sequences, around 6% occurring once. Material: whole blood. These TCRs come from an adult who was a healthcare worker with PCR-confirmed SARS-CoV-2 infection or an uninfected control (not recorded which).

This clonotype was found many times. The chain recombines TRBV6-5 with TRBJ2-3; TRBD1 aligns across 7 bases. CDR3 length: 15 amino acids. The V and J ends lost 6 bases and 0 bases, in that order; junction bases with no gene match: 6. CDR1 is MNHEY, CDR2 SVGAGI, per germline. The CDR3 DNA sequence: TGTGCCAGCAGACGACAGGGCTTTAGCACAGATACGCAGTATTTT. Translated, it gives CASRRQGFSTDTQYF.

The CDR3 reads CSARDPRRDNTEAFF. The CDR3 DNA is TGCAGTGCTAGAGATCCTCGTAGGGATAACACTGAAGCTTTCTTT. The gene calls are TRBV20-1 and TRBJ1-1; D unclear. CDR1 is DFQATT and CDR2 is SNEGSKA in the germline V gene (reference sequence). CDR3 length: 15 residues. With 0 bases removed from V and 2 bases from J, the gap between germline ends came to 13 bases.